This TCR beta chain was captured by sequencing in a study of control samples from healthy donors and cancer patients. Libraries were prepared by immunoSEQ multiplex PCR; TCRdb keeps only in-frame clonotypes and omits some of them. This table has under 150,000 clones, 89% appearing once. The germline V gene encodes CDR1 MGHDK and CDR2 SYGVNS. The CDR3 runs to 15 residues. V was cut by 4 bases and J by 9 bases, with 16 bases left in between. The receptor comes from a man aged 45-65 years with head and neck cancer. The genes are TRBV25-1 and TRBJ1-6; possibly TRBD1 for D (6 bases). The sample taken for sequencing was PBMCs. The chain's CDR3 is CASSVVQGRSSPLHF. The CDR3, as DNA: TGTGCCAGCAGTGTCGTACAGGGTAGGAGTTCACCCCTCCACTTT.